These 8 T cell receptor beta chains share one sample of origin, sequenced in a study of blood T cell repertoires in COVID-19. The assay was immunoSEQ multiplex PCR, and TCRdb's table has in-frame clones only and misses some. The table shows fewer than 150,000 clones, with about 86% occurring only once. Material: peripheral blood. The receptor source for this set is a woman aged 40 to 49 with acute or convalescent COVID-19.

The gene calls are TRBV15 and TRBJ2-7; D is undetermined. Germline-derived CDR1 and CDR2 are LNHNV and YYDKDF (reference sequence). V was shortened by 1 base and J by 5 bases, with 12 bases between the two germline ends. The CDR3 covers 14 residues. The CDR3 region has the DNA TGTGCCACCAGCAGAGCCCTAGGTGGCGACGAGCAGTACTTC. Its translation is CATSRALGGDEQYF.

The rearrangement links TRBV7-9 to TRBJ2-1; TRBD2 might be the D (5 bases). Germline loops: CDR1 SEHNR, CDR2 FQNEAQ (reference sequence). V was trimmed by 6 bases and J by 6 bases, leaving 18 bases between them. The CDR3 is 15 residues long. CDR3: CASRSYLEGSNEQFF. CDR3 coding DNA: TGTGCCAGCAGATCCTACCTCGAGGGAAGCAATGAGCAGTTCTTC.

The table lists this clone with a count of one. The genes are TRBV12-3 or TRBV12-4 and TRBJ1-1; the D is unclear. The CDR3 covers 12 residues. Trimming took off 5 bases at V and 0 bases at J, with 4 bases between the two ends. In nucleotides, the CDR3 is TGTGCCAGCAGTCGAGTGAACACTGAAGCTTTCTTT. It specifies CASSRVNTEAFF.

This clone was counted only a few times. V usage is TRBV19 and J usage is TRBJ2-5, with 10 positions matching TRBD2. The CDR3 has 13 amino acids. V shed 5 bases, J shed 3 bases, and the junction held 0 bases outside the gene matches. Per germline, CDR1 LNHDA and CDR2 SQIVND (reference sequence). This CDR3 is CASSGLAEETQYF. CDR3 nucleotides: TGTGCCAGTAGTGGACTAGCGGAAGAGACCCAGTACTTC.

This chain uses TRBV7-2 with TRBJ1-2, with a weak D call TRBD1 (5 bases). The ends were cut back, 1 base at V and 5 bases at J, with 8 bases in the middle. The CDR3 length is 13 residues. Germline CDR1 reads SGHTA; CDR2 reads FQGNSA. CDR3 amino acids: CASSLGRGYGYTF. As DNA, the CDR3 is TGTGCCAGCAGCTTAGGACGGGGGTATGGCTACACCTTC.

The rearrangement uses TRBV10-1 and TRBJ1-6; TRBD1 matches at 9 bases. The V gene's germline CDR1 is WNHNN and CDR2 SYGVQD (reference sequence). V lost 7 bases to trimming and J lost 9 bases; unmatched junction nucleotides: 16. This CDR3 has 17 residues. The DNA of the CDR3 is TGCGCCAGCAAGCACCACGGGACAGGGTGGGGGAGTTCACCCCTCCACTTT. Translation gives CASKHHGTGWGSSPLHF.

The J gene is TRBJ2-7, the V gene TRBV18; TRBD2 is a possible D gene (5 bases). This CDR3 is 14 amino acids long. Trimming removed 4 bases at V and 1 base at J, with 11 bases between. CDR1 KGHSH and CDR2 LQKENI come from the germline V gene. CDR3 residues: CASSQSSISYEQYF. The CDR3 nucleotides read TGTGCCAGCTCACAGTCTAGCATTTCCTACGAGCAGTACTTC.

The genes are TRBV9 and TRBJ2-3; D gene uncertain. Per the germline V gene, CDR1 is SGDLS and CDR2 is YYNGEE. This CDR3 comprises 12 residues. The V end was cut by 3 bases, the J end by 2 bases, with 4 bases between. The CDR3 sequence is CASSGATDTQYF. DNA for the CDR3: TGTGCCAGCAGCGGGGCCACAGATACGCAGTATTTT. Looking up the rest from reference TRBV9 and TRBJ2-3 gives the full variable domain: DSGVTQTPKHLITATGQRVTLRCSPRSGDLSVYWYQQSLDQGLQFLIQYYNGEERAKGNILERFSAQQFPDLHSELNLSSLELGDSALYFCASSGATDTQYFGPGTRLTVL.